This T cell receptor (beta chain) was captured by sequencing in a study of radiation and T cells in renal cell carcinoma. Time point described: blood 4 weeks post-SBRT, at nephrectomy. Treatment in this sample: 15 Gy SBRT to primary tumor, nephrectomy 4 weeks later. Only in-frame clones appear in the TCRdb table, and some are missing; sequencing was by immunoSEQ multiplex PCR. The table records about 77,000 clones, roughly 85% of them present only once. The receptor comes from a woman aged 55-69 years with renal cell carcinoma. The sample in question was blood, obtained from a patient whose treatment included radiotherapy and nephrectomy.

CDR3 bases: TGTGCCAGCAGCTCACAGGGGTCCTACGAGCAGTACTTC. Residues: CASSSQGSYEQYF. The rearrangement links TRBV5-4 to TRBJ2-7; 7 positions match TRBD1. This CDR3 region has 13 residues. CDR1 and CDR2 (germline): SGHNT, YYREEE (reference sequence). Losses at the gene ends were 3 bases for V and 1 base for J; bases not matched to a gene: 1.